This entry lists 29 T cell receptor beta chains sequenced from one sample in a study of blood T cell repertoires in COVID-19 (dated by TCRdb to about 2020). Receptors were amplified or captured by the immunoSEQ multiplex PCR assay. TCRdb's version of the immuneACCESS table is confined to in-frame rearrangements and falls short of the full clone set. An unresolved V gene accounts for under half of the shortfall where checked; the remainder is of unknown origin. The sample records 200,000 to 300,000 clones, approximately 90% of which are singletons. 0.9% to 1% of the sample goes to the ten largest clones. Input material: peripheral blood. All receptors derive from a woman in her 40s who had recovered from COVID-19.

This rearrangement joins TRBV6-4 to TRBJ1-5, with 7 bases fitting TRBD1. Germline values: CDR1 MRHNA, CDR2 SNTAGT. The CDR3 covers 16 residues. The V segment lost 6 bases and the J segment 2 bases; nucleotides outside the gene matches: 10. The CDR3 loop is CASRGGQPRCNQPQHF. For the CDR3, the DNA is TGTGCCAGCAGGGGGGGACAGCCTCGGTGCAATCAGCCCCAGCATTTT.

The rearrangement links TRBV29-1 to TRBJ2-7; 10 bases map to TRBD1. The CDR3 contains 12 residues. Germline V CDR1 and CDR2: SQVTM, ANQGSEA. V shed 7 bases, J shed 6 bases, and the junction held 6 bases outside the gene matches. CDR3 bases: TGCAGCGCGACAGGGGGCGTGGGCGAGCAGTACTTC. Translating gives CSATGGVGEQYF.

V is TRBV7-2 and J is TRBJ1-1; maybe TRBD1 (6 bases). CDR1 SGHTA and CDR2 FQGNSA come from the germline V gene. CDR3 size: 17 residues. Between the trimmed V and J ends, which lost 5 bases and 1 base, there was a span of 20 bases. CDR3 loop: CASSPRGTPLSNTEAFF. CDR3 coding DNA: TGTGCCAGCAGCCCTAGGGGGACGCCGCTTTCGAACACTGAAGCTTTCTTT. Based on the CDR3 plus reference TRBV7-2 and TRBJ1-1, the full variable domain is GAGVSQSPSNKVTEKGKDVELRCDPISGHTALYWYRQSLGQGLEFLIYFQGNSAPDKSGLPSDRFSAERTGGSVSTLTIQRTQQEDSAVYLCASSPRGTPLSNTEAFFGQGTRLTVV.

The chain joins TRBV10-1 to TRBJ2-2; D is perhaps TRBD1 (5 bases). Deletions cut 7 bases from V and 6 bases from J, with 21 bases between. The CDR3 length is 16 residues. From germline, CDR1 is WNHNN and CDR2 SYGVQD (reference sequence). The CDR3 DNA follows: TGCGCCAGCATCCCCCACCGGGTCCAGGGCCCCGGGGAGCTGTTTTTT. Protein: CASIPHRVQGPGELFF.

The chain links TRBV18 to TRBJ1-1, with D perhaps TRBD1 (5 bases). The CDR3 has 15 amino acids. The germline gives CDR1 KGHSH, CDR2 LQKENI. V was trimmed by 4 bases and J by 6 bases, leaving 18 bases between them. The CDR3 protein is CASSQAGQGGSEAFF. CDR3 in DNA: TGTGCCAGCTCACAAGCGGGTCAGGGAGGGTCTGAAGCTTTCTTT.

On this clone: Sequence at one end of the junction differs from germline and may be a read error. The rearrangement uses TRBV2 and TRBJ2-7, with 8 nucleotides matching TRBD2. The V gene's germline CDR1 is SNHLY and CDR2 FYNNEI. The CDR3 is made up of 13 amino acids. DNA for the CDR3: TGTGCCAGCAGCGAAGCGGGAGTAGGCGAGCAGTACTTC. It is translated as CASSEAGVGEQYF.

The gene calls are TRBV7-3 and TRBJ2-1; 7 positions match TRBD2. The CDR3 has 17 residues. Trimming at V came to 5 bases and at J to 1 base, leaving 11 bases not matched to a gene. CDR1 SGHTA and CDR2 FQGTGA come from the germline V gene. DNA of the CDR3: TGTGCCAGCAGCGCCCTTCCCGGACTAGATTCCTACAATGAGCAGTTCTTC. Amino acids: CASSALPGLDSYNEQFF.

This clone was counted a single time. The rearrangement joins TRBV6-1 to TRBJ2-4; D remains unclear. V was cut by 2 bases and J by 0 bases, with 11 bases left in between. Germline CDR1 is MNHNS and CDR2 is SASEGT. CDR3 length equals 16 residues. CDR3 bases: TGTGCCAGCAGTGAAAAACAGATATTAGCCAAAAACATTCAGTACTTC. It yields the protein CASSEKQILAKNIQYF.

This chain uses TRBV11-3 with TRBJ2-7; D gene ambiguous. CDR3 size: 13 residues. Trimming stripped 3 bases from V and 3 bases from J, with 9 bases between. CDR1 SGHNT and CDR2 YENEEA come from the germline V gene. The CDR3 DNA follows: TGTGCCAGCAGCTTTGCCACGGGCTACGAGCAGTACTTC. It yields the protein CASSFATGYEQYF.

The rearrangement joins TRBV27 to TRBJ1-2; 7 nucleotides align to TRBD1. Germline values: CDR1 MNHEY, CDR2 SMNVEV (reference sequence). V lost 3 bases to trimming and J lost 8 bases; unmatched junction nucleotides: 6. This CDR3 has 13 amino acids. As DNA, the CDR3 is TGTGCCAGCAGTTTCACAGGGGCCTGGGGCTACACCTTC. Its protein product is CASSFTGAWGYTF.

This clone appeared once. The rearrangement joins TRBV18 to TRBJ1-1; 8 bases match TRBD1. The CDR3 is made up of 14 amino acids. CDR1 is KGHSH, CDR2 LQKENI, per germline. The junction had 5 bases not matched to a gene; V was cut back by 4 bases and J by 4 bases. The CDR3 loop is CASSLTGDGTEAFF. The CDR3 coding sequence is TGTGCCAGCTCACTGACAGGGGACGGCACTGAAGCTTTCTTT.

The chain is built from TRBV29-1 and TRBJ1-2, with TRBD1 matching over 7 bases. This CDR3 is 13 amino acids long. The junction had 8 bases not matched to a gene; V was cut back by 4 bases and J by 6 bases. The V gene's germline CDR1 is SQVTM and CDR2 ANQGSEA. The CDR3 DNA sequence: TGCAGCGTTGGCCGGACAGGTCCAAATGGCTACACCTTC. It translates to CSVGRTGPNGYTF.

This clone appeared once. CDR3 in DNA: TGTGCCAGCAGCTCCGGGAGGGGCCCCAATCAGCCCCAGCATTTT. Residues: CASSSGRGPNQPQHF. The chain has TRBV11-1 and TRBJ1-5; a possible D gene is TRBD1 (5 bases). Trimming took 4 bases from V and 3 from J, leaving 13 bases between them. Germline lookup yields CDR1 SGHAT and CDR2 FQDESV (reference sequence). The CDR3 is made up of 15 amino acids. Full variable domain (rest looked up from reference TRBV11-1 and TRBJ1-5): EAEVAQSPRYKITEKSQAVAFWCDPISGHATLYWYRQILGQGPELLVQFQDESVVDDSQLPKDRFSAERLKGVDSTLKIQPAELGDSAMYLCASSSGRGPNQPQHFGDGTRLSIL.

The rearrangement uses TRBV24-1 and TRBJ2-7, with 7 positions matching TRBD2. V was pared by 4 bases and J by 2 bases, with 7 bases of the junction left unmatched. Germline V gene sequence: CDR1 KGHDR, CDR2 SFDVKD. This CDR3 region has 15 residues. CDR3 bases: TGTGCCACCAGTGAGGGGGGGGACGGGGCCTACGAGCAGTACTTC. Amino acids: CATSEGGDGAYEQYF.

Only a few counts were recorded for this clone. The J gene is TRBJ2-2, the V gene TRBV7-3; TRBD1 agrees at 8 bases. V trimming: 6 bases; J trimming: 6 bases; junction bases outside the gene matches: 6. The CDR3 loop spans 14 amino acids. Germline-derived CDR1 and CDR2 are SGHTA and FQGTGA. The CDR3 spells CASRPGQASGELFF. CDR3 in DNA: TGTGCCAGCAGACCGGGACAGGCTTCCGGGGAGCTGTTTTTT.

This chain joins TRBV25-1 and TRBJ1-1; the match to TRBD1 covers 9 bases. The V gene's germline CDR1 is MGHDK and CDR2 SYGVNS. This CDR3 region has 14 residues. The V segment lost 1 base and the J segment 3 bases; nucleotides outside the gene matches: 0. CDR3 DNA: TGTGCCAGCAGTGAATGGGACAGGGACACTGAAGCTTTCTTT. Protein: CASSEWDRDTEAFF.

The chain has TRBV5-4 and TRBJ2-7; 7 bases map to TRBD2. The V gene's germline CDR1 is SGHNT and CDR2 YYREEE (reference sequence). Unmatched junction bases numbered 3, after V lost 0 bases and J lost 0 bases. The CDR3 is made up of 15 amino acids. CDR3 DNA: TGTGCCAGCAGCTTGGTTGGCGGGAGCTCCTACGAGCAGTACTTC. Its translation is CASSLVGGSSYEQYF.

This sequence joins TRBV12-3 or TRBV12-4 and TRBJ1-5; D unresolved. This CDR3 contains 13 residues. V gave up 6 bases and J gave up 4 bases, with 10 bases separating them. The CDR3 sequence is CASSFTRNQPQHF. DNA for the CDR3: TGTGCCAGCAGCTTCACTCGGAATCAGCCCCAGCATTTT.

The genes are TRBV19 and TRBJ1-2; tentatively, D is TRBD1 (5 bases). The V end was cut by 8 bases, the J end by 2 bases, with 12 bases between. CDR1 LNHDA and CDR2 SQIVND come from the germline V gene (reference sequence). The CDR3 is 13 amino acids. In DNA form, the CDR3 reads TGTGCCAGTGGGAGCGGGGGGAACTATGGCTACACCTTC. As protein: CASGSGGNYGYTF.

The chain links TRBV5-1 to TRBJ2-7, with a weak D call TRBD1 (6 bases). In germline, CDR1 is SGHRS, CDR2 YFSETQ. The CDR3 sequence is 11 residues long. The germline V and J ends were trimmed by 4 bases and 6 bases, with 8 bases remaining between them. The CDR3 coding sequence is TGCGCCAGCAGCACAGGGACCGAGCAGTACGTC. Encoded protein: CASSTGTEQYV.

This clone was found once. Here the CDR3 reads CASSYSALVYAFF. The CDR3 region has the DNA TGTGCCAGCAGTTACTCCGCACTCGTTTATGCTTTCTTT. The chain carries TRBV6-2 or TRBV6-3 and TRBJ1-1; no definite D call. Germline CDR1 and CDR2: MNHEY and SVGEGT. The CDR3 has 13 residues. V dropped 0 bases and J dropped 11 bases, with 13 bases sitting between them.

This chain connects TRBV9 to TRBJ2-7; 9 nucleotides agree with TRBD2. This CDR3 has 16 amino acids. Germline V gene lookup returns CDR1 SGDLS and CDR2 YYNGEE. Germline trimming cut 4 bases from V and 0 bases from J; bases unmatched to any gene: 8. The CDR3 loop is CASSRGLAETSYEQYF. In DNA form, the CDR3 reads TGTGCCAGCAGCCGGGGACTAGCCGAGACCTCCTACGAGCAGTACTTC.

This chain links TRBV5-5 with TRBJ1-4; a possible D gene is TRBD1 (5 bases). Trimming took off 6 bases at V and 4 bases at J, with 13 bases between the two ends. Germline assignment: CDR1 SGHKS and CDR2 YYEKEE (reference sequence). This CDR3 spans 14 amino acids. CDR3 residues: CASTPGLGNEKLFF. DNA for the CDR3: TGTGCCAGCACCCCAGGGCTGGGTAATGAAAAACTGTTTTTT.

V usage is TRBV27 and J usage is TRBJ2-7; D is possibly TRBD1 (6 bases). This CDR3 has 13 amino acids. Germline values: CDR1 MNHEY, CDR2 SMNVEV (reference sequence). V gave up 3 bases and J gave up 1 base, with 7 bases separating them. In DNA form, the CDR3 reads TGTGCCAGCAGTTTGACAGGTTCCTACGAGCAGTACTTC. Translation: CASSLTGSYEQYF.

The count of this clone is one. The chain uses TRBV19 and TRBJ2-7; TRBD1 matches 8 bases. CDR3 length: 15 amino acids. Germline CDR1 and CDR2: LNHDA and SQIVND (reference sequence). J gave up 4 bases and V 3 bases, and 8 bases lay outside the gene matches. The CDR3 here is CASSMGDRSLYEQYF. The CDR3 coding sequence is TGTGCCAGTAGTATGGGGGACAGGAGTTTATACGAGCAGTACTTC.

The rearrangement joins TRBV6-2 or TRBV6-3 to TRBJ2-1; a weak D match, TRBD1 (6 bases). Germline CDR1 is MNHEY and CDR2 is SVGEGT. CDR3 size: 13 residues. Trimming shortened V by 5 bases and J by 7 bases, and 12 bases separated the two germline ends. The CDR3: CASSNRDKNEQFF. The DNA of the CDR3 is TGTGCCAGCAGTAACCGGGACAAGAATGAGCAGTTCTTC.

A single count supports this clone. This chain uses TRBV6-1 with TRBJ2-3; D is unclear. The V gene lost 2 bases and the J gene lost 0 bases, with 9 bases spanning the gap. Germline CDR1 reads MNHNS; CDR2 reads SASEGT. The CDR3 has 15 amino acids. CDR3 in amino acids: CASSEWWASTDTQYF. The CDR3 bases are TGTGCCAGCAGTGAATGGTGGGCCAGCACAGATACGCAGTATTTT.

CDR3 region: CASSVDVEDRPIYF. The CDR3 DNA is TGTGCCAGCAGCGTAGACGTAGAGGACAGACCAATATATTTT. V is TRBV9 and J is TRBJ1-3; D is possibly TRBD1 (6 bases). Germline lookup yields CDR1 SGDLS and CDR2 YYNGEE. V was trimmed by 0 bases and J by 13 bases, leaving 17 bases between them. The length of the CDR3 is 14 residues.

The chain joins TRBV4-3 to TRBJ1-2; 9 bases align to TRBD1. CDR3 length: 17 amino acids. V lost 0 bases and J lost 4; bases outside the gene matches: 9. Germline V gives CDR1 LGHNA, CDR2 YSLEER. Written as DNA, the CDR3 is TGCGCCAGCAGCCAAGATAGTGGACAGGGGCCTCCCTATGGCTACACCTTC. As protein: CASSQDSGQGPPYGYTF.